The 2 T cell receptor beta chains listed next were all sequenced from one sample in a study of human T cells and chemical hapten exposure. The time point: patch test 2, 6 weeks after DPC sensitization. This sample's treatment: therapeutic diphenylcyclopropenone sensitization with weekly scalp DPC. Using its own MiXCR run on the RACE reads, TCRdb lists one record per CDR3 protein. The sample shows 110,000 to 150,000 distinct CDR3 sequences, 12% of them seen only once. Material: whole blood, obtained in connection with sensitization to the hapten diphenylcyclopropenone (DPC). The receptors were gathered from a woman in her forties or fifties with alopecia areata. Some clones in this sample may be carry-over from other donors' samples.

This clonotype has only a few counts. The rearrangement joins TRBV4-2 to TRBJ2-7; 10 nucleotides align to TRBD2. J lost 4 bases, V lost 0 bases, and 6 bases had no gene match. The CDR3 totals 16 residues. The germline V gene has CDR1 LGHNA and CDR2 YNFKEQ. The CDR3 DNA sequence: TGTGCCAGCAGCCAAGATTTGGAGACTAGCGGGTACGAGCAGTACTTC. Protein sequence: CASSQDLETSGYEQYF.

This clonotype was seen a handful of times. V gene TRBV5-1 combines with J gene TRBJ2-7, with 10 bases lining up with TRBD1. The CDR3 has 17 residues. V lost 4 bases, J lost 7 bases, and 17 bases stayed unmatched. Germline CDR1 SGHRS, CDR2 YFSETQ. The CDR3 region has the DNA TGCGCCAGCAGCGCTGGGGGCTACCGGGACAGGGGAAGGGAGCAGTACTTC. This sequence encodes CASSAGGYRDRGREQYF.